Listed here are 10 T cell receptor beta chains from one sample, sequenced in a study of blood T cell repertoires in COVID-19. Libraries were prepared by immunoSEQ multiplex PCR; TCRdb keeps only in-frame clonotypes and omits some of them. The sample yields about 440,000 clones, 80% to 90% seen once. Sequencing used peripheral blood. These TCRs come from a young woman with acute or convalescent COVID-19.

This chain uses TRBV28 with TRBJ1-6; TRBD1 matches at 10 bases. The CDR3 consists of 16 residues. The J segment lost 7 bases and the V segment lost 2 bases, leaving 5 bases of the junction unmatched. Germline CDR1 MDHEN, CDR2 SYDVKM. CDR3 sequence: CASSLEGTGVNSPLHF. The DNA of the CDR3 is TGTGCCAGCAGTTTAGAGGGGACAGGGGTGAATTCACCCCTCCACTTT.

This clone came up once. CDR3 region: CASGGTGAGNTIYF. In nucleotides, the CDR3 is TGTGCTAGTGGGGGGACAGGGGCTGGAAACACCATATATTTT. The gene calls are TRBV12-5 and TRBJ1-3; 10 nucleotides agree with TRBD1. The germline gives CDR1 LGHNT, CDR2 FRNRAP. Unmatched junction bases numbered 1, after V lost 6 bases and J lost 2 bases. CDR3 size: 14 residues.

The J gene is TRBJ1-2, the V gene TRBV18, with TRBD1 identical over 11 bases. Trimming cost V 4 bases and J 7 bases; bases outside gene matches: 5. Germline assignment: CDR1 KGHSH and CDR2 LQKENI. This CDR3 spans 14 amino acids. The CDR3 DNA follows: TGTGCCAGCTCACGAGGACAGGGGGCGGTTGGCTACACCTTC. Its protein product is CASSRGQGAVGYTF.

The chain couples TRBV9 to TRBJ2-2, with 7 bases aligning to TRBD2. V shed 4 bases, J shed 5 bases, and the junction held 11 bases outside the gene matches. CDR1 and CDR2 (germline): SGDLS, YYNGEE. The CDR3 extends over 16 amino acids. For the CDR3, the DNA is TGTGCCAGCAGCATTAGCCCGAGACTAGCTACCGGGGAGCTGTTTTTT. It yields the protein CASSISPRLATGELFF.

V usage is TRBV5-1 and J usage is TRBJ1-2, with TRBD1 matching 9 bases. V shed 0 bases, J shed 6 bases, and the junction held 6 bases outside the gene matches. Germline V gene sequence: CDR1 SGHRS, CDR2 YFSETQ. The CDR3 is 15 residues long. The CDR3 nucleotides read TGCGCCAGCAGCTTGGTTGGGACAGGGCCCCATGGCTACACCTTC. Translation gives CASSLVGTGPHGYTF.

This chain connects TRBV28 to TRBJ1-5; unclear D gene. The germline gives CDR1 MDHEN, CDR2 SYDVKM. This CDR3 spans 14 amino acids. The V and J ends lost 2 bases and 1 base respectively, with 6 bases between them. CDR3: CASSLARSNQPQHF. Here the CDR3 DNA reads TGTGCCAGCAGTTTAGCCAGAAGCAATCAGCCCCAGCATTTT.

This clone was observed a few times. The chain carries TRBV4-1 and TRBJ2-2; no clear D gene. CDR1 is MGHRA and CDR2 is YSYEKL in the germline V gene. V lost 1 base to trimming and J lost 8 bases, with 11 bases between them. There are 14 residues in the CDR3. The DNA for the CDR3 is TGCGCCAGCAGCCAAGTTCTCGGTTTTGGGGAGCTGTTTTTT. This translates into CASSQVLGFGELFF.

This clone was found once. V and J are TRBV3-1 (or the pseudogene TRBV3-2) and TRBJ2-7, with 9 bases matching TRBD2. Germline values: CDR1 LGHDT, CDR2 YNNKEL (reference sequence). The CDR3 runs to 15 residues. J lost 0 bases, V lost 4 bases, and 4 bases had no gene match. The CDR3 loop reads CASSRRLAASYEQYF. Here the CDR3 DNA reads TGTGCCAGCAGCCGAAGACTAGCGGCCTCCTACGAGCAGTACTTC.

The gene calls are TRBV5-6 and TRBJ1-1, with a possible D match to TRBD1 (6 bases). The ends were cut back, 3 bases at V and 4 bases at J, with 13 bases in the middle. Per germline, CDR1 SGHDT and CDR2 YYEEEE. The length of the CDR3 is 14 residues. The CDR3 reads CASSYSTGPTEAFF. DNA of the CDR3: TGTGCCAGCAGCTATTCAACAGGGCCCACTGAAGCTTTCTTT.

The chain carries TRBV3-1 (or the pseudogene TRBV3-2) and TRBJ2-3; D remains unclear. The V and J ends lost 0 bases and 4 bases respectively, with 11 bases between them. CDR1 and CDR2 (germline): LGHDT, YNNKEL (reference sequence). The CDR3 length is 15 residues. CDR3 DNA: TGTGCCAGCAGCCAAGAACTAACTCTCCCAGATACGCAGTATTTT. Amino acid sequence: CASSQELTLPDTQYF.